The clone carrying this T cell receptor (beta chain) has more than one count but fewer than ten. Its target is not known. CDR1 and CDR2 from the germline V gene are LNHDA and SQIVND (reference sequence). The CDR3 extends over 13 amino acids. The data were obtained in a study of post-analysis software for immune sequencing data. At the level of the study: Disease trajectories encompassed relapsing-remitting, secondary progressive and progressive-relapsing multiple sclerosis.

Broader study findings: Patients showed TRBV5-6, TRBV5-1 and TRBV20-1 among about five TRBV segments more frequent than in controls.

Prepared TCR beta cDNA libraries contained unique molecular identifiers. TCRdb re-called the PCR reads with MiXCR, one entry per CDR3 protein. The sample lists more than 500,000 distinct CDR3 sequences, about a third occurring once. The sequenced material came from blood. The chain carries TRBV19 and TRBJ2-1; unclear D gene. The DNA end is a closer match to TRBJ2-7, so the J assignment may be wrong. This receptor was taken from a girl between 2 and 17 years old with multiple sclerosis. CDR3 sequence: CATRPVSYNEQYF. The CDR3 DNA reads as TGTGCCACTAGACCGGTTTCCTACAATGAGCAGTACTTC.